This record concerns one TCR beta chain sequence. Antigen unknown. CD4+ naive, central memory, regulatory and stem cell-like memory subsets were isolated by sorting on CD45RO/CCR7/CD25/CD127/CD95/CD27. The CDR3 sequence is 11 residues long. V was pared by 7 bases and J by 11 bases, with 17 bases between. Germline lookup yields CDR1 SQVTM and CDR2 ANQGSEA. Expressed TCRB transcripts got sequenced, as all isolated RNA was reverse transcribed. TCRdb's table, derived via immunoSEQ multiplex PCR, lists solely in-frame clones and lacks some. This repertoire shows hundreds of thousands of clones, more than 9.5% found once; its top ten account for about 0.045%. The source of the sample is a study of beta chain features in type 1 diabetes. Findings of the study overall: Patients' naive, central memory and Treg TCRB repertoires seemed closer to one another than those of healthy donors.

The source material was naive CD4+ T cells from blood. This clonotype was obtained from a woman aged 18-29 years in good health. V usage is TRBV29-1 and J usage is TRBJ2-5; D is possibly TRBD2 (6 bases). This chain's CDR3 is CSGGTPVEQYF. CDR3 DNA: TGCAGCGGGGGGACTCCGGTGGAGCAGTACTTC. Based on the CDR3 plus reference TRBV29-1 and TRBJ2-5, the full variable domain is SAVISQKPSRDICQRGTSLTIQCQVDSQVTMMFWYRQQPGQSLTLIATANQGSEATYESGFVIDKFPISRPNLTFSTLTVSNMSPEDSSIYLCSGGTPVEQYFGPGTRLLVL.